The 20 T cell receptor beta chains in this list originate from one sample, sequenced in a study of OX40 agonist ivuxolimab in advanced cancers. To prepare the library, the immunoSEQ multiplex PCR assay was applied. TCRdb retrieved this table from immuneACCESS and kept in-frame rearrangements only. Not all clones are present; in checked studies, unresolved V genes account for under half, and no reason is known for the remainder. In all, the sample holds 45,000 to 65,000 clones, and roughly 86% of those were seen once. In total, the top ten clones hold roughly 7% of the sample. Source: CD4+ or CD8+ T cells sorted from blood, taken in a trial of the OX40 agonist ivuxolimab. All receptors derive from an adult with an advanced solid tumor such as melanoma, head and neck, liver or kidney cancer.

The rearrangement uses TRBV28 and TRBJ2-6; unclear D gene. Germline-derived CDR1 and CDR2 are MDHEN and SYDVKM. Trimming removed 7 bases at V and 0 bases at J, with 19 bases between. This CDR3 is built from 18 residues. The CDR3 loop reads CASNSGPLGRSGANVLTF. CDR3 nucleotide sequence: TGTGCCAGCAATTCTGGGCCTCTGGGTCGCTCTGGGGCCAACGTCCTGACTTTC.

The rearrangement joins TRBV28 to TRBJ2-4, with D uncertain. With 7 bases removed from V and 2 bases from J, the gap between germline ends came to 18 bases. Germline lookup yields CDR1 MDHEN and CDR2 SYDVKM. The CDR3 covers 16 residues. CDR3 amino acids: CASTPLSAESKNIQYF. The CDR3 DNA reads TGTGCCAGCACCCCATTGTCAGCCGAATCCAAAAACATTCAGTACTTC.

The chain is built from TRBV28 and TRBJ2-1; tentatively, D is TRBD1 or TRBD2 (5 bases each). The CDR3 length is 14 residues. Per the germline V gene, CDR1 is MDHEN and CDR2 is SYDVKM. Trimming left V 10 bases short and J 2 bases short, with 15 bases between. CDR3 nucleotides: TGTGCCACCTCAGGGACCTCAACCTACAATGAGCAGTTCTTC. Protein sequence: CATSGTSTYNEQFF.

The V and J genes are TRBV28 and TRBJ1-2; 7 positions agree with TRBD1. The germline CDR1 and CDR2 sequences are MDHEN and SYDVKM. The CDR3 is made up of 16 amino acids. The trim removed 4 bases at V and 0 bases at J, leaving 8 bases unmatched. The CDR3 DNA reads TGTGCCAGCAGTTCCCAACAGGGGAAGCCTAACTATGGCTACACCTTC. Amino acids: CASSSQQGKPNYGYTF.

This clone has just a few counts. This chain joins TRBV2 and TRBJ2-7; TRBD2 matches 7 bases. This CDR3 has 14 amino acids. The germline gives CDR1 SNHLY, CDR2 FYNNEI. V was clipped by 4 bases and J by 6 bases; unmatched bases: 9. DNA of the CDR3: TGTGCCAGCAGTGCCCGGACTAGTAGATCCGAGCAGTACTTC. Protein: CASSARTSRSEQYF.

The rearrangement links TRBV7-8 to TRBJ2-2, with TRBD2 identical over 9 bases. Germline V gene lookup returns CDR1 SGHVS and CDR2 FQNEAQ. The CDR3 has 17 amino acids. The V and J ends lost 5 bases and 4 bases, in that order; junction bases with no gene match: 11. The CDR3 protein is CASSPRLAGVTTGELFF. CDR3 DNA: TGTGCCAGCAGCCCAAGATTAGCGGGAGTGACCACCGGGGAGCTGTTTTTT.

The rearrangement links TRBV5-1 to TRBJ2-3; D remains unclear. Germline CDR1 and CDR2: SGHRS and YFSETQ. The CDR3 runs 15 residues. Between the trimmed V and J ends, which lost 0 bases and 0 bases, there was a span of 8 bases. This CDR3 is CASSLDGVSTDTQYF. The CDR3 DNA reads as TGCGCCAGCAGCTTGGATGGGGTTAGCACAGATACGCAGTATTTT.

V is TRBV4-1 and J is TRBJ2-7; D is uncertain. The germline V and J ends were trimmed by 0 bases and 3 bases, with 12 bases remaining between them. CDR1 and CDR2 from the germline V gene are MGHRA and YSYEKL. The CDR3 is made up of 15 amino acids. The CDR3: CASSQDIVRSYEQYF. The DNA for the CDR3 is TGCGCCAGCAGCCAAGATATAGTGAGGAGCTACGAGCAGTACTTC.

This rearrangement joins TRBV28 to TRBJ1-1; no definite D call. The germline V gene has CDR1 MDHEN and CDR2 SYDVKM. The CDR3 extends over 13 amino acids. V was cut by 5 bases and J by 2 bases, with 9 bases left in between. The CDR3: CASSSYANTEAFF. In DNA, the CDR3 is TGTGCCAGCAGTAGCTACGCCAACACTGAAGCTTTCTTT.

The chain combines TRBV7-9 with TRBJ1-1; a weak D match, TRBD1 (5 bases). CDR3 length: 14 amino acids. The germline gives CDR1 SEHNR, CDR2 FQNEAQ (reference sequence). The ends were cut back, 1 base at V and 5 bases at J, with 11 bases in the middle. CDR3 in amino acids: CASSLVSGGTEAFF. CDR3 DNA sequence: TGTGCCAGCAGCTTAGTCTCTGGGGGGACTGAAGCTTTCTTT.

The chain carries TRBV29-1 and TRBJ2-1; D uncertain. V dropped 2 bases and J dropped 7 bases, with 21 bases sitting between them. The germline CDR1 and CDR2 sequences are SQVTM and ANQGSEA. The CDR3 is 16 residues long. CDR3 region: CSVEWSGRFLGNEQFF. The CDR3 DNA reads as TGCAGCGTTGAATGGTCCGGGCGGTTCTTAGGGAATGAGCAGTTCTTC.

This sequence joins TRBV30 and TRBJ1-2; TRBD1 is a possible D gene (5 bases). The CDR3 is made up of 13 amino acids. The germline V gene encodes CDR1 GTSNPN and CDR2 SVGIG (reference sequence). With 3 bases removed from V and 3 bases from J, the gap between germline ends came to 11 bases. This CDR3 is CAWRLGRDYGYTF. The CDR3 nucleotides read TGTGCCTGGAGGTTGGGCAGGGACTATGGCTACACCTTC.

The chain employs TRBV5-6 and TRBJ2-4; tentative D call: TRBD2 (6 bases). The CDR3 runs 16 residues. Germline V CDR1 and CDR2: SGHDT, YYEEEE. V dropped 2 bases and J dropped 5 bases, with 17 bases sitting between them. The CDR3 spells CASSFMTRDAENIQYF. CDR3 DNA sequence: TGTGCCAGCAGCTTCATGACTAGGGACGCTGAAAACATTCAGTACTTC.

This chain joins TRBV5-4 and TRBJ1-1, with D maybe TRBD1 (5 bases). This CDR3 region has 15 residues. CDR1 is SGHNT, CDR2 YYREEE, per germline (reference sequence). Trimming cost V 4 bases and J 4 bases, with 17 bases left between them. This chain's CDR3 is CASSRSILGGTEAFF. CDR3 sequence (DNA): TGTGCCAGCAGCCGATCCATTCTTGGGGGCACTGAAGCTTTCTTT.

The chain joins TRBV6-1 to TRBJ2-7; 15 nucleotides match TRBD2. The CDR3 has 15 amino acids. V shed 2 bases, J shed 6 bases, and the junction held 2 bases outside the gene matches. Germline V lookup: CDR1 MNHNS, CDR2 SASEGT. The CDR3: CASSERGLAGGEQYF. The CDR3 nucleotides read TGTGCCAGCAGTGAAAGGGGACTAGCGGGAGGCGAGCAGTACTTC.

The chain combines TRBV4-2 with TRBJ1-6; D is uncertain. V lost 0 bases, J lost 6 bases, and 9 bases lay in between. The germline gives CDR1 LGHNA, CDR2 YNFKEQ. This CDR3 spans 15 amino acids. Here the CDR3 DNA reads TGTGCCAGCAGCCAAGATTGGTTAGGTAATTCACCCCTCCACTTT. It yields the protein CASSQDWLGNSPLHF.

This clone was seen a handful of times. The chain uses TRBV6-5 and TRBJ2-3; 7 nucleotides match TRBD2. The CDR3 spans 15 residues. The trim removed 2 bases at V and 1 base at J, leaving 3 bases unmatched. The germline gives CDR1 MNHEY, CDR2 SVGAGI. The CDR3 spells CASSYLAAGTDTQYF. CDR3 nucleotide sequence: TGTGCCAGCAGTTACCTAGCGGCGGGCACAGATACGCAGTATTTT.

V and J are TRBV9 and TRBJ2-3; D gene ambiguous. V gave up 4 bases and J gave up 0 bases, with 3 bases separating them. This CDR3 spans 12 amino acids. The germline gives CDR1 SGDLS, CDR2 YYNGEE. CDR3: CASSPSTDTQYF. The CDR3 bases are TGTGCCAGCAGCCCAAGCACAGATACGCAGTATTTT.

The chain carries TRBV7-2 and TRBJ2-5, with a possible D match to TRBD2 (6 bases). The CDR3 contains 14 residues. Germline V gene lookup returns CDR1 SGHTA and CDR2 FQGNSA. Between the trimmed V and J ends, which lost 3 bases and 3 bases, there was a span of 11 bases. CDR3 protein: CASSFLTREETQYF. The CDR3 DNA sequence: TGTGCCAGCAGCTTCCTGACTAGGGAAGAGACCCAGTACTTC.

The chain is built from TRBV5-1 and TRBJ2-6; 10 bases match TRBD1. V lost 4 bases and J lost 0; bases outside the gene matches: 1. Germline values: CDR1 SGHRS, CDR2 YFSETQ. This CDR3 region has 16 residues. CDR3 DNA: TGCGCCAGCAGCAGGACAGGGGGCTCTGGGGCCAACGTCCTGACTTTC. Its translation is CASSRTGGSGANVLTF. The complete variable domain, with remaining parts taken from reference TRBV5-1 and TRBJ2-6, reads KAGVTQTPRYLIKTRGQQVTLSCSPISGHRSVSWYQQTPGQGLQFLFEYFSETQRNKGNFPGRFSGRQFSNSRSEMNVSTLELGDSALYLCASSRTGGSGANVLTFGAGSRLTVL.